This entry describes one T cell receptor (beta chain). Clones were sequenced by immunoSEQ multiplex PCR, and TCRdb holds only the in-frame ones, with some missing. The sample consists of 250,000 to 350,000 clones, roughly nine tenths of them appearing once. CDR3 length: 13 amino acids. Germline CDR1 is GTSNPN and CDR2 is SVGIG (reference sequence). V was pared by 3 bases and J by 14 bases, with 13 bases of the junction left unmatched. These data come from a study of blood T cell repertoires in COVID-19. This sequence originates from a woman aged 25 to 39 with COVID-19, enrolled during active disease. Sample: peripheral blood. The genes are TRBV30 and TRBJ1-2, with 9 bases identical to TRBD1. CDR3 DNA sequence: TGTGCCTGGAGGGACAGGGGCCGTCGTCGGGGAACCTTC. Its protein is CAWRDRGRRRGTF.